This entry describes one T cell receptor (beta chain). PCR involved 60 Vbeta and 13 Jbeta primers. Profiling relied on immunoSEQ multiplex PCR, and the TCRdb table lists in-frame clones only, not all of them. The profile shows 100,000 to 150,000 clones, just under 75% of them singletons. The source of the sample is a study of cytomegalovirus exposure and HLA in healthy donors. Looked up from germline, CDR1 is SEHNR and CDR2 is FQNEAQ (reference sequence). The ends were cut back, 2 bases at V and 5 bases at J, with 6 bases in the middle. CDR3 length: 12 residues. The sample consisted of PBMCs. This sequence was found in a man aged 35 to 55 in good health and CMV-seropositive. The genes are TRBV7-9 and TRBJ1-1; tentative D call: TRBD1 (5 bases). The CDR3 region is CASSLSGTEAFF. The CDR3 DNA sequence: TGTGCCAGCAGCTTATCAGGGACTGAAGCTTTCTTT.